These 4 T cell receptor beta chains came from one sample sequenced in a study of CD4 and CD8 cells across lung adenocarcinoma regions. Via MiXCR, TCRdb re-called the PCR reads, giving one row per CDR3 protein. The sample has thousands of distinct CDR3 sequences, over 40% seen once. The material sequenced was CD8+ T cells from the center of a lung tumor. These receptors were taken from a female donor with lung adenocarcinoma. The CD4 and CD8 labels of this study may be unreliable.

By sample share, this clonotype is medium-sized (0.01 to 0.1%). The chain couples TRBV6-4 to TRBJ2-1; the match to TRBD2 covers 10 bases. Germline-derived CDR1 and CDR2 are MRHNA and SNTAGT. V lost 0 bases to trimming and J lost 4 bases; unmatched junction nucleotides: 3. The CDR3 length is 16 residues. CDR3 sequence (DNA): TGTGCCAGCAGTGACTCAGCTAGCGGGGGTTACAATGAGCAGTTCTTC. Residues: CASSDSASGGYNEQFF.

This clonotype is medium-sized within its sample. The genes are TRBV6-6 and TRBJ2-2, with 14 bases that match TRBD2. In germline, CDR1 is MNHNY, CDR2 SVGAGI (reference sequence). The CDR3 is 17 amino acids. V trimming: 4 bases; J trimming: 4 bases; junction bases outside the gene matches: 5. The DNA for the CDR3 is TGTGCCAGCAGTTCGACTAGCGGGAGGGTTGGCACCGGGGAGCTGTTTTTT. Protein: CASSSTSGRVGTGELFF.

J is TRBJ2-6 and V is TRBV28; D gene uncertain. This CDR3 is built from 17 residues. Germline lookup yields CDR1 MDHEN and CDR2 SYDVKM. Trimming removed 3 bases from V and 0 bases from J, with 12 bases in between. CDR3 protein: CASSFSDSSSGANVLTF. The CDR3, as DNA: TGTGCCAGCAGTTTTTCGGATTCTAGCTCTGGGGCCAACGTCCTGACTTTC.

By share, this clonotype counts as medium-sized. V gene TRBV6-5 combines with J gene TRBJ2-3; TRBD2 matches at 8 bases. The length of the CDR3 is 17 residues. Trimming cost V 4 bases and J 2 bases; bases outside gene matches: 11. In germline, CDR1 is MNHEY, CDR2 SVGAGI. This CDR3 reads CASSSGKAGADTDTQYF. Written as DNA, the CDR3 is TGTGCCAGCAGTTCGGGGAAAGCGGGAGCCGACACAGATACGCAGTATTTT.